The following is a T cell receptor (beta chain) sequence with its context. CD45RO-negative CD8 cells positively selected for CCR7 made up the naive population, which excluded terminally differentiated effector memory CD45RA+ cells. Adult donors, all healthy and HIV-negative, had no recent acute infections or vaccinations. The sample originates from a study of shared clonotypes between healthy human individuals. TCRdb's table, derived via immunoSEQ multiplex PCR, lists solely in-frame clones and lacks some. The sample contains around 2,000,000 clones, approximately 94% of which appear only once. Trimming shortened V by 5 bases and J by 9 bases, and 8 bases separated the two germline ends. The CDR3 totals 12 residues. Germline CDR1 reads MNHEY; CDR2 reads SMNVEV (reference sequence).

The material sequenced was naive CD8+ T cells sorted from blood. This receptor was obtained from a man aged 18 to 29 in good health. The gene calls are TRBV27 and TRBJ1-6; D gene uncertain. DNA of the CDR3: TGTGCCAGCAGTAGACCCCCTTCACCCCTCCACTTT. Translated, it gives CASSRPPSPLHF.